This record looks at one TCR beta chain sequence and its context. The antigen this receptor binds is unknown. Base qualities were left out, and no much larger clone turns up one base away. High-throughput TCR beta sequencing profiled peripheral blood CD8+ and CD4+ T cells from healthy donors, Susac syndrome patients and multiple sclerosis patients. Multiple sclerosis controls were treatment-naive patients with stable or active relapsing-remitting disease fulfilling revised McDonald criteria. Bulk CD8+ and CD4+ T cells were purified by magnetic negative isolation, whereas CD8+ TEMRA cells were enriched by FACS. Blood was collected in EDTA tubes and processed within 24 hours, with PBMCs isolated through density gradient centrifugation. PBMCs intended for TCR sequencing were cryopreserved in liquid nitrogen and thawed later in a water bath at 37 degrees C. Purity of sorted or isolated CD4+, CD8+ and CD8+ TEMRA cells was at least 90%.

These data come from a study of CD8 T cells in Susac syndrome (dated by TCRdb to between 2019 and 2020). About the full investigation: The study used repertoire sequencing to test whether antigen drove CD8+ T cell activation and differentiation in Susac syndrome. The clonality of the CD8+ T cell repertoire was compared across about a dozen healthy donors, roughly 14 Susac syndrome patients and under 18 multiple sclerosis patients.

The germline ends are 17 bases apart after V is trimmed by 1 base and J by 4 bases. For CDR1 and CDR2, the germline V gene (reference sequence) lists LNHNV and YYDKDF. Measured from the cysteine to the phenylalanine, the CDR3 is 16 residues long. CDR3 DNA is the only sequence kept; it has 48 bases, read in frame from the first base. RNA was extracted with the RNeasy kit and roughly 0.5 to 1 ug was reverse transcribed using random hexamers. The immunoSEQ multiplex PCR assay, covering 54 Vbeta and 13 Jbeta segments, was used to amplify TCR beta CDR3 regions. To correct PCR amplification bias, a synthetic template baseline was used for both primer optimization and computational correction. The original pipeline was this. Reads were annotated to V, D and J genes according to IMGT and were analyzed with immunoSEQ Analyzer, with only productive sequences retained. To calculate clonality, Shannon entropy was normalized by log2 of the number of productive unique sequences and then subtracted from one. Public and private clones were assessed among the 100 most prevalent clones of each patient and control. A clone was defined as Susac-specific if it was absent from the healthy and MS cohorts, from roughly 1,000 published viral clones and from other ImmuneACCESS disease sequences. In TCRdb, the public reads were trimmed at Q25 with fastp and aligned with MiXCR, with productive beta chains retained. Identical CDR3 protein sequences are pooled into one entry, listed with their most common genes and DNA. Clone size and V and J calls follow TCRdb, not the original study. For this sample there are about 430,000 distinct CDR3 sequences; more than 80% appear just once. More than 0.09% of the sample is held by the ten biggest clonotypes.

Results and caveats for the whole study, not just this receptor: The TCR sequencing and HLA analysis was acknowledged to have included a relatively small number of individuals.

The clonotype was recovered from a human donor with multiple sclerosis. The chain was built from TRBV15 and TRBJ2-7, and TRBD1 may be the D gene, going by 6 matching bases. Sequenced: CD8+ T cells from PBMCs. The CDR3 is CATSRARQDPTYEQYF. The bases read TGTGCCACCAGCAGAGCCCGACAGGACCCGACGTACGAGCAGTACTTC.